One sample yielded the 19 T cell receptor beta chains listed below, sequenced in a study of CD8 T cells in ankylosing spondylitis. TCRdb independently ran MiXCR on the 5' RACE reads; one entry per CDR3 protein. The sample has some 220,000 distinct CDR3 sequences, under 12% seen once; the top ten hold about 2.5%. Sequencing used blood, either unsorted or a sorted T cell fraction (not recorded which). Receptors originate from a male donor with ankylosing spondylitis or in good health (not recorded which).

The rearrangement joins TRBV20-1 to TRBJ1-2, with D perhaps TRBD1 (5 bases). V was pared by 4 bases and J by 8 bases, with 20 bases between. CDR3 length: 14 residues. Looked up from germline, CDR1 is DFQATT and CDR2 is SNEGSKA (reference sequence). CDR3 coding DNA: TGCAGTGCTACCTCCGGGACCGAAACAGGCGGCTACACCTTC. Translating gives CSATSGTETGGYTF.

At least ten counts were recorded for this clonotype. The CDR3 reads CASSLRQREKLFF. The CDR3 coding sequence is TGCGCCAGCAGCTTGAGACAGAGAGAAAAACTGTTTTTT. The V gene is TRBV5-1, the J gene TRBJ1-4, with D perhaps TRBD1 (5 bases). Germline CDR1 is SGHRS and CDR2 is YFSETQ. Trimming took off 1 base at V and 8 bases at J, with 9 bases between the two ends. CDR3 length: 13 amino acids.

This clonotype was detected ten times or more. The chain employs TRBV5-1 and TRBJ1-3; D uncertain. The CDR3 covers 16 residues. The V gene lost 0 bases and the J gene lost 4 bases, with 14 bases spanning the gap. Looked up from germline, CDR1 is SGHRS and CDR2 is YFSETQ. The CDR3 loop reads CASSLEAESLGNTIYF. The CDR3 DNA sequence: TGCGCCAGCAGCTTGGAGGCGGAATCGTTAGGAAACACCATATATTTT.

This clonotype was counted a few times. The chain couples TRBV27 to TRBJ1-2; 8 bases fit TRBD1. This CDR3 spans 14 amino acids. CDR1 and CDR2 from the germline V gene are MNHEY and SMNVEV (reference sequence). After removal of 4 bases from V and 4 bases from J, the junction contained 5 bases not matched to a gene. CDR3 in DNA: TGTGCCAGCAGTTCTACAGGGGGTGGCTATGGCTACACCTTC. Its protein product is CASSSTGGGYGYTF.

The chain links TRBV4-2 to TRBJ1-6; possible D gene TRBD1, 5 bases. The V end lost 0 bases, the J end lost 7 bases, and 7 bases lay between the germline ends. This CDR3 contains 14 residues. The germline V gene encodes CDR1 LGHNA and CDR2 YNFKEQ. The CDR3: CASSQEGANSPLHF. The CDR3, as DNA: TGTGCCAGCAGCCAAGAAGGGGCAAATTCACCCCTCCACTTT.

In this sample, this clonotype turned up many times. The chain recombines TRBV20-1 with TRBJ2-6; D gene ambiguous. The CDR3 runs 13 residues. Trimming took 5 bases from V and 0 from J, leaving 5 bases between them. Germline V lookup: CDR1 DFQATT, CDR2 SNEGSKA (reference sequence). CDR3 nucleotide sequence: TGCAGTGCTGGAAGCTCTGGGGCCAACGTCCTGACTTTC. It specifies CSAGSSGANVLTF.

This clonotype showed up many times. This rearrangement joins TRBV12-3 or TRBV12-4 to TRBJ1-1; 9 nucleotides line up with TRBD1. With 6 bases clipped from V and 3 bases from J, the junction kept 5 bases outside the gene matches. The CDR3 sequence is 14 residues long. CDR3 sequence reads: CASSLQGADTEAFF. The CDR3 bases are TGTGCCAGCAGCCTACAGGGGGCTGACACTGAAGCTTTCTTT.

In this sample, this clonotype turned up many times. The chain is built from TRBV5-1 and TRBJ2-7, with 9 bases matching TRBD1. This CDR3 has 13 amino acids. The J segment lost 6 bases and the V segment lost 3 bases, leaving 4 bases of the junction unmatched. CDR1 is SGHRS and CDR2 is YFSETQ in the germline V gene. This CDR3 reads CASSWGQGGEQYF. In DNA form, the CDR3 reads TGCGCCAGCAGCTGGGGACAGGGTGGCGAGCAGTACTTC.

This clonotype was found many times. The chain is built from TRBV5-1 and TRBJ2-3; D gene unclear. Per the germline V gene, CDR1 is SGHRS and CDR2 is YFSETQ. The CDR3 extends over 14 amino acids. Trimming cost V 0 bases and J 0 bases, with 5 bases left between them. CDR3 sequence reads: CASSLAASTDTQYF. The CDR3 DNA follows: TGCGCCAGCAGCTTGGCGGCGAGCACAGATACGCAGTATTTT.

A note on this clonotype: This may be a read error: a much more frequent sequence differs by one nucleotide. The chain employs TRBV4-1 and TRBJ2-3; no firm D call. There are 13 residues in the CDR3. Germline V gene sequence: CDR1 MGHRA, CDR2 YSYEKL. This chain's CDR3 is CASSRTSTDAQYF. DNA of the CDR3: TGCGCCAGCAGCCGGACGAGCACAGATGCGCAGTATTTT.

In this sample, this clonotype turned up many times. V usage is TRBV3-1 and J usage is TRBJ2-7; possibly TRBD2 for D (5 bases). The germline gives CDR1 LGHDT, CDR2 YNNKEL (reference sequence). V lost 1 base and J lost 9, with 10 bases in between. This CDR3 comprises 12 residues. CDR3 amino acids: CASSQVPGGQYF. The CDR3 region has the DNA TGTGCCAGCAGCCAAGTTCCTGGAGGGCAGTACTTC.

This sequence joins TRBV10-1 and TRBJ2-3, with TRBD2 identical over 15 bases. The CDR3 has 16 amino acids. Germline CDR1 reads WNHNN; CDR2 reads SYGVQD (reference sequence). The trim removed 4 bases at V and 3 bases at J, leaving 2 bases unmatched. The CDR3 DNA sequence: TGCGCCAGCAGTGTTGGGACTAGCGGGGGGACAGATACGCAGTATTTT. Translated: CASSVGTSGGTDTQYF.

Many counts were recorded for this clonotype. V gene TRBV29-1 combines with J gene TRBJ2-3, with 7 bases aligning to TRBD2. J gave up 0 bases and V 6 bases, and 6 bases lay outside the gene matches. CDR1 and CDR2 (germline): SQVTM, ANQGSEA. There are 14 residues in the CDR3. The CDR3 reads CSVRLAASTDTQYF. CDR3 DNA sequence: TGCAGCGTCCGACTAGCCGCTAGCACAGATACGCAGTATTTT.

The chain uses TRBV11-1 and TRBJ2-4; 9 bases are shared with TRBD1. V trimming: 6 bases; J trimming: 0 bases; junction bases outside the gene matches: 18. Germline CDR1 reads SGHAT; CDR2 reads FQDESV (reference sequence). This CDR3 contains 20 residues. The CDR3 loop is CASSFHDYGTGTVAKNIQYF. The CDR3, as DNA: TGTGCCAGCAGTTTCCACGATTACGGGACAGGGACCGTAGCCAAAAACATTCAGTACTTC.

At least ten counts were recorded for this clonotype. The J gene is TRBJ2-3, the V gene TRBV20-1; 8 bases fit TRBD2. The length of the CDR3 is 17 residues. V shed 3 bases, J shed 2 bases, and the junction held 13 bases outside the gene matches. Germline V CDR1 and CDR2: DFQATT, SNEGSKA (reference sequence). The CDR3 DNA reads TGCAGTGCTAGTCCGCCTTTTCCAGCGGGGGCCACAGATACGCAGTATTTT. This codes for CSASPPFPAGATDTQYF.

In its sample, this clonotype was seen many times. This chain joins TRBV2 and TRBJ2-1, with unresolved D. V shed 1 base and J shed 10 bases, with 8 bases lying between them. This CDR3 is built from 12 residues. The germline V gene encodes CDR1 SNHLY and CDR2 FYNNEI. CDR3 bases: TGTGCCAGCAGTGAAGGAGCCCCCGAGCAGTTCTTC. Translating it yields CASSEGAPEQFF.

This clonotype was seen ten or more times. The V call is TRBV7-9, the J call TRBJ1-5; possible D gene TRBD1, 5 bases. The CDR3 runs to 13 residues. The ends were cut back, 4 bases at V and 5 bases at J, with 9 bases in the middle. The germline V gene has CDR1 SEHNR and CDR2 FQNEAQ (reference sequence). CDR3 region: CASSSIRDQPQHF. The CDR3 DNA is TGTGCCAGCAGCTCCATCAGGGATCAGCCCCAGCATTTT. The whole variable domain, filled in from reference TRBV7-9 and TRBJ1-5, reads DTGVSQNPRHKITKRGQNVTFRCDPISEHNRLYWYRQTLGQGPEFLTYFQNEAQLEKSRLLSDRFSAERPKGSFSTLEIQRTEQGDSAMYLCASSSIRDQPQHFGDGTRLSIL.

This clonotype has more than one count but fewer than ten. This chain uses TRBV11-2 with TRBJ2-5; D unresolved. Germline V gives CDR1 SGHAT, CDR2 FQNNGV. The CDR3 has 15 residues. Trimming cost V 5 bases and J 4 bases, with 17 bases left between them. CDR3 bases: TGTGCCAGCAGCCCCGACGGGCGGTTGCTAGAGACCCAGTACTTC. Translated, it gives CASSPDGRLLETQYF. Supplemented by reference TRBV11-2 and TRBJ2-5, the full variable domain reads EAGVAQSPRYKIIEKRQSVAFWCNPISGHATLYWYQQILGQGPKLLIQFQNNGVVDDSQLPKDRFSAERLKGVDSTLKIQPAKLEDSAVYLCASSPDGRLLETQYFGPGTRLLVL.

A remark on this clonotype: A junction boundary mismatches the germline segment, possibly from a read error. J is TRBJ1-2 and V is TRBV15, with D unclear. CDR3 length equals 15 residues. Germline V CDR1 and CDR2: LNHNV, YYDKDF (reference sequence). The CDR3 loop reads CATSIERQANYDYTF. CDR3 in DNA: TGTGCCACCAGCATCGAACGCCAGGCCAACTATGACTACACCTTC.